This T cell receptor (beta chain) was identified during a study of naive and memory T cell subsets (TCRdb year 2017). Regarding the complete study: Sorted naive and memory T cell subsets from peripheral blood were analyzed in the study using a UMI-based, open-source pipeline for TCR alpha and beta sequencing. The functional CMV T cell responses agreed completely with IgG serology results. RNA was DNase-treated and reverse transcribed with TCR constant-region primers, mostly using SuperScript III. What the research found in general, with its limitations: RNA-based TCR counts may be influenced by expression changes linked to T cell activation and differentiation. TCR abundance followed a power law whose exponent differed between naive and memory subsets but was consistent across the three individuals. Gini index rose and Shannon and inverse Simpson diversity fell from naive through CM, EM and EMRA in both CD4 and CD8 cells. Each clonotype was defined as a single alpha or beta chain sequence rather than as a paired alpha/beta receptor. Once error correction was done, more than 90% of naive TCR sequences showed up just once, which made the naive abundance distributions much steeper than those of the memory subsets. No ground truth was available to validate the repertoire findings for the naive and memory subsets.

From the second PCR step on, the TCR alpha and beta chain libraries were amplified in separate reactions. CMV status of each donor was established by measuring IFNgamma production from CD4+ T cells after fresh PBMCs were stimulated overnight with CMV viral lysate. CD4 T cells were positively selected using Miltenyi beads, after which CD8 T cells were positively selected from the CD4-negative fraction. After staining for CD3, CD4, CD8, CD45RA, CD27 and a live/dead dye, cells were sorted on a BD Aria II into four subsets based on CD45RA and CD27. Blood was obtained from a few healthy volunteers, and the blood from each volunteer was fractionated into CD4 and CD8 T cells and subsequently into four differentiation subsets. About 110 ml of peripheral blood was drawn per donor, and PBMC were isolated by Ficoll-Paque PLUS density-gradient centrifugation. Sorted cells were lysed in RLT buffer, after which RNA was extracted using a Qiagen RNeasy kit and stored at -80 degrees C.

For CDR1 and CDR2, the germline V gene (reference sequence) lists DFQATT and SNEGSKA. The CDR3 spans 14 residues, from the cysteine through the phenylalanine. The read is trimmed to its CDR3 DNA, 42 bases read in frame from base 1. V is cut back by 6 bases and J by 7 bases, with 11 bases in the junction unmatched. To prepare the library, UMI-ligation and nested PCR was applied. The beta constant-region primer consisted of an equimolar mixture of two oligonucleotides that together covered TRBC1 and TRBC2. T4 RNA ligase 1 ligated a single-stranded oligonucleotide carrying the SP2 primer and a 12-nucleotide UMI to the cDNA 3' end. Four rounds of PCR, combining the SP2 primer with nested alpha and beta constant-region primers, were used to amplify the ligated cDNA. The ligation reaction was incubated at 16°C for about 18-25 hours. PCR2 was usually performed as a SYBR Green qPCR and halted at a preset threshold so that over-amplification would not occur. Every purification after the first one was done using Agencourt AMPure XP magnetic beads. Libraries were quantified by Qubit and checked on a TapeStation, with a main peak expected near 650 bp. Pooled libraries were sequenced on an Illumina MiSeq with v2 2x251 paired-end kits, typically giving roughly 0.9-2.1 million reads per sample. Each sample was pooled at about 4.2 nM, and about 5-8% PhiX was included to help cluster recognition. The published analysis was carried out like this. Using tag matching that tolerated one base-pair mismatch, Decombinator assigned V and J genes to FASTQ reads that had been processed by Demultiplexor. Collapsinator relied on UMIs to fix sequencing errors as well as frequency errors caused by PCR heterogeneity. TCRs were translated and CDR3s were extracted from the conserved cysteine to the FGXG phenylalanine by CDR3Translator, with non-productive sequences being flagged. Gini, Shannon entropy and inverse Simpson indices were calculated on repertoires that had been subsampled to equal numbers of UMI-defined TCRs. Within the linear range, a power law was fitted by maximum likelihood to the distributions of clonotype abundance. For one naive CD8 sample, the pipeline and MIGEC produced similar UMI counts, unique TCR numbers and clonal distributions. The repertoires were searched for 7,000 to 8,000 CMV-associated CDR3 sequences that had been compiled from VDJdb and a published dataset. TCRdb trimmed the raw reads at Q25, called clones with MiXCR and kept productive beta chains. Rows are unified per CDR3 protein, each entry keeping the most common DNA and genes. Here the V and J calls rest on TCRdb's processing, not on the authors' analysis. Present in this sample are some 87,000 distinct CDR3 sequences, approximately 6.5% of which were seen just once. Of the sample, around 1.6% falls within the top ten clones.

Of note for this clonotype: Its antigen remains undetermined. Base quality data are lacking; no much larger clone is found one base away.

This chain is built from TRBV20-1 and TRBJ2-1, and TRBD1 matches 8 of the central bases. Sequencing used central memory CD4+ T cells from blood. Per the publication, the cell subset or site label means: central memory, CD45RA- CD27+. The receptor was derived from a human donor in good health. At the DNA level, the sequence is TGCAGTGCCGCAGGGGGCACCCACTGGAATGAGCAGTTCTTC. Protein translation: CSAAGGTHWNEQFF.